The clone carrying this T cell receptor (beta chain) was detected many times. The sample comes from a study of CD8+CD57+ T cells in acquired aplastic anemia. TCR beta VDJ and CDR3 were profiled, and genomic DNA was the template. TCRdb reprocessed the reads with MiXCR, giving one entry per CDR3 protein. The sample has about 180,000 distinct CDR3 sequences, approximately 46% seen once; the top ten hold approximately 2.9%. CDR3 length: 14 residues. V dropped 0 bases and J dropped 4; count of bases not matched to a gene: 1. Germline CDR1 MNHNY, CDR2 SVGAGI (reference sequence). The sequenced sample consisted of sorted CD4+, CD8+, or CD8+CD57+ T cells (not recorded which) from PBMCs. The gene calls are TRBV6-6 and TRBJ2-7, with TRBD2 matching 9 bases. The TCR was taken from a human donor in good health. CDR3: CASSYSSGGYEQYF. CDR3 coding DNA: TGTGCCAGCAGTTACTCAAGCGGGGGGTACGAGCAGTACTTC.